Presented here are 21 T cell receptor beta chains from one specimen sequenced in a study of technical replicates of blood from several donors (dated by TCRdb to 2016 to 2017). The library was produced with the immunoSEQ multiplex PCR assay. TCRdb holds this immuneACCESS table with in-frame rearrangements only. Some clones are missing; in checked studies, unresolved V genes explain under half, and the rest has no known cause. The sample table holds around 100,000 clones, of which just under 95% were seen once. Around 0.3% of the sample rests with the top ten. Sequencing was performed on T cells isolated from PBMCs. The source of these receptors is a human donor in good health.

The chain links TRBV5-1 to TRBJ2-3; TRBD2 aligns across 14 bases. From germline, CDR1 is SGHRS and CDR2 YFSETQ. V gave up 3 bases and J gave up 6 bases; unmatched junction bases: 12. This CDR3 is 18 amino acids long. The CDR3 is CASSSRTSGRIRGDTQYF. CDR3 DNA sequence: TGCGCCAGCAGCTCCAGGACTAGCGGGAGGATTAGGGGGGATACGCAGTATTTT.

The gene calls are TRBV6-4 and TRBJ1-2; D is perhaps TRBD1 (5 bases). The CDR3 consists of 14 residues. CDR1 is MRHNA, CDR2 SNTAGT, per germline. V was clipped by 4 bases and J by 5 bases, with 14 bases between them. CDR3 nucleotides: TGTGCCAGCAGTGTGGAGGGGCAGGGTTATGGCTACACCTTC. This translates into CASSVEGQGYGYTF.

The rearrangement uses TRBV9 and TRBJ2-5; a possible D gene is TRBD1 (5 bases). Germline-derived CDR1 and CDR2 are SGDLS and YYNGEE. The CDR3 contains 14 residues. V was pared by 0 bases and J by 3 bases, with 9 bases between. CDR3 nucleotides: TGTGCCAGCAGCGTAGCTGGCAGGGAAGAGACCCAGTACTTC. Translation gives CASSVAGREETQYF.

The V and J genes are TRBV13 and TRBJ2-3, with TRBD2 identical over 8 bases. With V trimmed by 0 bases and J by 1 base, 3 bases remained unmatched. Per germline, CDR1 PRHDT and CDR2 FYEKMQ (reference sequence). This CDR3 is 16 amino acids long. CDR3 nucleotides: TGTGCCAGCAGCTTAGGAGCGGGAGTACGCACAGATACGCAGTATTTT. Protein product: CASSLGAGVRTDTQYF.

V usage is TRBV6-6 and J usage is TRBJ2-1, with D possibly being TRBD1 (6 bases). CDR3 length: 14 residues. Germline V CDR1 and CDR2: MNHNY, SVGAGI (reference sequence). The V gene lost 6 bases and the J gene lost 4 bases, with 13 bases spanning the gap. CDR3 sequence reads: CASSNRVGYNEQFF. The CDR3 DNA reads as TGTGCCAGCAGCAACAGGGTGGGTTACAATGAGCAGTTCTTC.

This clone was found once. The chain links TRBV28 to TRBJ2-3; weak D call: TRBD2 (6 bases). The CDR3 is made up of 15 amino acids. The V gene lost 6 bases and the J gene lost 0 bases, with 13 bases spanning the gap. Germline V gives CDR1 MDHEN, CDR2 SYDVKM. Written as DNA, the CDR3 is TGTGCCAGCAGCTTCCTCGGGAGAAGCACAGATACGCAGTATTTT. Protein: CASSFLGRSTDTQYF. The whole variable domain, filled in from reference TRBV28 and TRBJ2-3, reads DVKVTQSSRYLVKRTGEKVFLECVQDMDHENMFWYRQDPGLGLRLIYFSYDVKMKEKGDIPEGYSVSREKKERFSLILESASTNQTSMYLCASSFLGRSTDTQYFGPGTRLTVL.

The DNA of the CDR3 is TGTGCCAGCAGCCCTGGTCAGGGAATAACTAATGAGCAGTACTTC. Translating it yields CASSPGQGITNEQYF. The gene calls are TRBV7-2 and TRBJ2-7; maybe TRBD1 (5 bases). With 5 bases removed from V and 7 bases from J, the gap between germline ends came to 21 bases. Germline loops: CDR1 SGHTA, CDR2 FQGNSA. CDR3 length equals 15 residues.

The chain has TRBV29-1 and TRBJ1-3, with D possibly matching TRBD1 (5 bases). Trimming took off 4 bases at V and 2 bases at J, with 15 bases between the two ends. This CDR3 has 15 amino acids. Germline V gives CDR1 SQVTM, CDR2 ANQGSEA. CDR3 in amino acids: CSVVVRGIAGNTIYF. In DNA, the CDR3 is TGCAGCGTTGTTGTCCGGGGGATCGCTGGAAACACCATATATTTT.

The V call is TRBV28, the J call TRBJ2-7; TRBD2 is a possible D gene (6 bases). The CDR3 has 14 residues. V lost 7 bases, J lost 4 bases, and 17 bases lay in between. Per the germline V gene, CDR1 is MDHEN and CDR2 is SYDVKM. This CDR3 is CASNPVGGRYEQYF. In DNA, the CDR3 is TGTGCCAGCAACCCGGTGGGGGGAAGGTACGAGCAGTACTTC.

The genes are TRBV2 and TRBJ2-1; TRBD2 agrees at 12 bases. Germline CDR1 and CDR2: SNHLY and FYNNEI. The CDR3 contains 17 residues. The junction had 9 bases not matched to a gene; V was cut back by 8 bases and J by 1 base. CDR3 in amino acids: CASLGLAGGTSYNEQFF. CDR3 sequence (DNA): TGTGCCAGCTTGGGCCTAGCGGGAGGGACTTCCTACAATGAGCAGTTCTTC.

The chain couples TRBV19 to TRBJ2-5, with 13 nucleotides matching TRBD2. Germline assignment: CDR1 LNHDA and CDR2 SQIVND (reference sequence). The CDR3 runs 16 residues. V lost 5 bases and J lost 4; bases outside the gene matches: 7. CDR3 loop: CASSRRLAGGGETQYF. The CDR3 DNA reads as TGTGCCAGTAGTCGAAGACTAGCGGGAGGAGGAGAGACCCAGTACTTC.

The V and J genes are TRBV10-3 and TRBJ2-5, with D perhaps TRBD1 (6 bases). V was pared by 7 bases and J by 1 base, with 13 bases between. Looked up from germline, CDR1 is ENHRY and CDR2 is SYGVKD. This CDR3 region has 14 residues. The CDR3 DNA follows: TGTGCCATCAAAAGAGAAGGGGGCCAAGAGACCCAGTACTTC. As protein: CAIKREGGQETQYF.

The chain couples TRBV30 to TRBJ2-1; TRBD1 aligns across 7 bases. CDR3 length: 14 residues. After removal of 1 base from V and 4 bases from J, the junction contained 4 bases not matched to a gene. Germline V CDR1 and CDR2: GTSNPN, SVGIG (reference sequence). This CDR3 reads CAWSEGAAYNEQFF. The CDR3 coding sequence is TGTGCCTGGAGTGAGGGGGCAGCTTACAATGAGCAGTTCTTC.

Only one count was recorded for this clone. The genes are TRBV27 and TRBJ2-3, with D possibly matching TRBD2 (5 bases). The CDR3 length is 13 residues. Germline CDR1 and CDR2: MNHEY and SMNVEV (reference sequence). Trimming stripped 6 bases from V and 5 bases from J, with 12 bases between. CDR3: CASRRAFIDTQYF. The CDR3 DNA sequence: TGTGCCAGCAGGAGGGCCTTTATAGATACGCAGTATTTT.

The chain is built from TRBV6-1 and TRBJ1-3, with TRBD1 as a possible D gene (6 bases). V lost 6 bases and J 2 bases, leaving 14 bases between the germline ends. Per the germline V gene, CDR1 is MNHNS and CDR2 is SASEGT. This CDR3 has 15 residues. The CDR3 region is CASSTNRAPGNTIYF. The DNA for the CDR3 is TGTGCCAGCAGCACTAACAGGGCTCCTGGAAACACCATATATTTT.

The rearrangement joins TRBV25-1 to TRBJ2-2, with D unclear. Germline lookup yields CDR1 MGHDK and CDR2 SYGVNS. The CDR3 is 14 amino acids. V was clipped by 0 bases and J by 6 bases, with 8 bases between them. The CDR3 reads CASSEYLVSGELFF. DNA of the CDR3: TGTGCCAGCAGTGAATATCTCGTGTCCGGGGAGCTGTTTTTT.

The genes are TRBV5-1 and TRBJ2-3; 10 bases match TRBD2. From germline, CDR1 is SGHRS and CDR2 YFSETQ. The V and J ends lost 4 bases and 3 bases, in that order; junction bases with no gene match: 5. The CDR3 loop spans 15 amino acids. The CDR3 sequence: CASSQLAGLTDTQYF. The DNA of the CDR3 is TGCGCCAGCAGCCAACTAGCGGGGCTTACAGATACGCAGTATTTT.

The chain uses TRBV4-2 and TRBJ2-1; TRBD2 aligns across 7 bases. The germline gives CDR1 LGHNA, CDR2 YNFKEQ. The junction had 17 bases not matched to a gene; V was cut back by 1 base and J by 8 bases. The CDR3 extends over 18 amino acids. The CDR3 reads CASSQVREGLLGIHEQFF. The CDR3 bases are TGTGCCAGCAGCCAAGTAAGGGAGGGCCTCTTGGGTATTCATGAGCAGTTCTTC.

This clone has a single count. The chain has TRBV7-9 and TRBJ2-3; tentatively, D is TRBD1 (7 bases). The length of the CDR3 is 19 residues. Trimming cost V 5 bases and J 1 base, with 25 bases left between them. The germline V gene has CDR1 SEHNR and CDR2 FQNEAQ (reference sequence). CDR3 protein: CASSPGGTNRRGGTDTQYF. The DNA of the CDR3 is TGTGCCAGCAGCCCAGGGGGGACAAACCGGAGGGGCGGCACAGATACGCAGTATTTT.

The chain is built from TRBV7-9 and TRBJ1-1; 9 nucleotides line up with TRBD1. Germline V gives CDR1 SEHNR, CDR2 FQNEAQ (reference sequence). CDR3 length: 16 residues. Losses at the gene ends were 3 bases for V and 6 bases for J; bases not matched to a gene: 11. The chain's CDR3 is CASSLYAGQGVSEAFF. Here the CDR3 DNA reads TGTGCCAGCAGCTTGTATGCGGGACAGGGCGTCTCTGAAGCTTTCTTT. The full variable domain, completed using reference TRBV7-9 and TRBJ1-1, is DTGVSQNPRHKITKRGQNVTFRCDPISEHNRLYWYRQTLGQGPEFLTYFQNEAQLEKSRLLSDRFSAERPKGSFSTLEIQRTEQGDSAMYLCASSLYAGQGVSEAFFGQGTRLTVV.

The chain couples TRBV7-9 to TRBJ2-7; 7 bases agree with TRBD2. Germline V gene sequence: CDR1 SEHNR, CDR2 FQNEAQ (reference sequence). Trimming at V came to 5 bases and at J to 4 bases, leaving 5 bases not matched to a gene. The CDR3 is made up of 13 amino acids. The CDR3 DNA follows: TGTGCCAGCAGCCGAGAGGGAGGGTACGAGCAGTACTTC. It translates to CASSREGGYEQYF.